This is a list of T cell receptor beta chains from one sample in a study of T cell repertoires in cytomegalovirus infection. TCRdb itself ran the reads through MiXCR, one entry per CDR3 protein. The sample yields some 600,000 distinct CDR3 sequences, 24% seen once. Sequences were obtained from CD8+ T cells from PBMCs. These receptors all stem from a human donor in good health (CMV status not recorded). Some clones in this sample may be carry-over from other donors' samples. CDR3s include the opening cysteine and the closing phenylalanine or tryptophan. The D gene is left open where the match is weak. Some rows have no size entry. The others give once, few or many, or a class for an expanded clone.

d_gene	v_gene	j_gene	abundance	CDR3nt	CDR3aa
-	TRBV6-2/TRBV6-3	TRBJ1-1	-	TGTGCCAGCAGTTACAAGGTCCTTGAGAGGGGCACTGAAGCTTTCTTT	CASSYKVLERGTEAFF
-	TRBV7-6	TRBJ2-1	many	TGTGCCAGCAGCCCGGGGGGCAGGGCTGTCAATGAGCAGTTCTTC	CASSPGGRAVNEQFF
-	TRBV20-1	TRBJ2-7	few	TGCAGTGCTAGAGGCCGCCGCAGCGCCTACGAGCAGTACTTC	CSARGRRSAYEQYF
-	TRBV12-3/TRBV12-4	TRBJ1-1	few	TGTGCCAGCAGTCGGACACCGATGAACACTGAAGCTTTCTTT	CASSRTPMNTEAFF
TRBD2	TRBV27	TRBJ2-2	-	TGTGCCAGCAGTTTATCCCTAGCGGGGGGACCTTACACCGGGGAGCTGTTTTTT	CASSLSLAGGPYTGELFF
-	TRBV6-5	TRBJ1-5	-	TGTGCCAGCAGTTACTCCCAGGGAACGGGCATGCCCCAGCATTTT	CASSYSQGTGMPQHF
-	TRBV12-5	TRBJ1-1	few	TGTGCTAGTGGTTTGACTATGAACACTGAAGCTTTCTTT	CASGLTMNTEAFF
TRBD2	TRBV20-1	TRBJ2-1	-	TGCAGTGCTAGTGGTTCCAGCGGGGGGCTCTACAATGAGCAGTTCTTC	CSASGSSGGLYNEQFF
TRBD2	TRBV28	TRBJ2-1	-	TGTGCCAGCAGTTTTCCGAGACTAGCTTACAATGAGCAGTTCTTC	CASSFPRLAYNEQFF
-	TRBV7-8	TRBJ2-7	-	TGTGCCAGCAGCATTAAAGGGTTGTGGGAGCAGTACTTC	CASSIKGLWEQYF
-	TRBV7-2	TRBJ2-7	many	TGTGCCAGCAGCTTAGTACAGGGCCCTCGGGAGCAGTACTTC	CASSLVQGPREQYF
TRBD1	TRBV28	TRBJ2-3	-	TGTGCCAGCAGTTTAGCACAGGGGTACACCGTGACGCAGTATTTT	CASSLAQGYTVTQYF
-	TRBV6-2/TRBV6-3	TRBJ1-2	once	TGTGCCGCCGTTAGAGGATTAGGCTATGGCTACACCTTC	CAAVRGLGYGYTF
-	TRBV7-6	TRBJ1-5	-	TGTGCCAGCAGCCCTGAGGGTTCCCAGCCCCAGCATTTT	CASSPEGSQPQHF
TRBD1	TRBV6-8	TRBJ2-3	-	TGTGCCAGCAGTGCCGGGACAGGGGACAGCACAGATACGCAGTATTTT	CASSAGTGDSTDTQYF
-	TRBV7-2	TRBJ1-1	many	TGTGCCAGCAGCTTAGAATGGGCAGGGATGAACACTGAAGCTTTCTTT	CASSLEWAGMNTEAFF
-	TRBV20-1	TRBJ1-6	-	TGCAGTGCTAGAGATGGTCCGTATAATTCACCCCTCCACTTT	CSARDGPYNSPLHF
-	TRBV6-5	TRBJ2-1	few	TGTGCCAGCAGTTTTGGAGGCCCGGCGGCTAGCGTTGAGCAGTTCTTC	CASSFGGPAASVEQFF
-	TRBV6-2/TRBV6-3	TRBJ2-6	few	TGTGCCAGCAGTCCCGGGATCCCCTCTGGGGCCAACGTCCTGACTTTC	CASSPGIPSGANVLTF
-	TRBV14	TRBJ1-1	few	TGTGCCAGCAGCCTTACCTCAGGGAACACTGAAGCTTTCTTT	CASSLTSGNTEAFF
-	TRBV4-1	TRBJ1-2	-	TGCGCCAGCAGCCAAGCCGAGGGCGCTGTTGATGGCTACACCTTC	CASSQAEGAVDGYTF
-	TRBV2	TRBJ1-5	-	TGTGCCAGCAGTGAAGCGCATATCGCGGACCAGTGGGGGCAGCCCCAGCATTTT	CASSEAHIADQWGQPQHF
-	TRBV20-1	TRBJ2-3	-	TGCAGTGCATATCCCAAGGATGGGACAGATACGCAGTATTTT	CSAYPKDGTDTQYF
-	TRBV7-2	TRBJ2-7	many	TGTGCCAGCACCGGGGGGCCGGGGAGTGAGCAGTACTTC	CASTGGPGSEQYF
-	TRBV28	TRBJ1-5	many	TGTGCCAGCAGCTTCGAAGGGAATCAGCCCCAGCATTTT	CASSFEGNQPQHF
-	TRBV14	TRBJ2-6	many	TGTGCCAGCAGCCAAGTAGGATATCCCACCCGGAGAGGGGCCAACGTCCTGACTTTC	CASSQVGYPTRRGANVLTF
TRBD1	TRBV19	TRBJ2-7	-	TGTGCCACACAGGGGGCCTACGAGCAGTACTTC	CATQGAYEQYF
-	TRBV19	TRBJ2-2	many	TGTGCCAGTGGTACAGCCGCGAACACCGGGGAGCTGTTTTTT	CASGTAANTGELFF
-	TRBV6-1	TRBJ1-1	few	TGTGCCAGCAGGAACGCGGTGCCCAGTGAAGAGGAATTCTTT	CASRNAVPSEEEFF
TRBD2	TRBV9	TRBJ2-3	-	TGTGCCAGCAGCGTCGGGACTAGCGGGGAAGCAGATACGCAGTATTTT	CASSVGTSGEADTQYF
-	TRBV24-1	TRBJ2-2	-	TGTGCCACCAGTGACCAGGGAAGAGCGAACACCGGGGAGCTGTTTTTT	CATSDQGRANTGELFF
-	TRBV12-3/TRBV12-4	TRBJ1-1	-	TGTGCCAGCACCAAGCCCAGGGAGGAAGGTGAAGCTTTCTTT	CASTKPREEGEAFF
-	TRBV7-9	TRBJ1-1	many	TGTGCCAGCAGCTTGACCATAAAAAGGGGTAACACTGAAGCTTTCTTT	CASSLTIKRGNTEAFF
TRBD1	TRBV7-6	TRBJ2-7	few	TGTGCCAGCAGCTTATGGACAGGGTCCTACGAGCAGTACTTC	CASSLWTGSYEQYF
-	TRBV7-2	TRBJ2-3	many	TGTGCCAGCAGCTCCACAAGGGGGGCAGATACGCAGTATTTT	CASSSTRGADTQYF
-	TRBV7-8	TRBJ2-5	many	TGTGCCAGCAGCTCAATTCCCCCGGGACTTAAAGAAGAGACCCAGTACTTC	CASSSIPPGLKEETQYF
TRBD2	TRBV7-8	TRBJ2-1	many	TGTGCCAGCAGCCCAAAAACTAGCGGGGGGGCGCATGAGCAGTTCTTC	CASSPKTSGGAHEQFF
-	TRBV20-1	TRBJ2-1	-	TGCAGTGCTAGAGCGGCAGCCAGCTCCTACAATGAGCAGTTCTTC	CSARAAASSYNEQFF
TRBD1	TRBV7-6	TRBJ1-6	few	TGTGCCAGCATGACAGGGGTGTCACCCCTCCACTTT	CASMTGVSPLHF
TRBD2	TRBV11-3	TRBJ2-3	-	TGTGCCAGCAGCTTAGATGGCGCGGGGGTCACAGATACGCAGTATTTT	CASSLDGAGVTDTQYF
TRBD2	TRBV29-1	TRBJ2-3	-	TGCAGCGTTGAAGGTCTAGCGGATAGCACAGATACGCAGTATTTT	CSVEGLADSTDTQYF
TRBD2	TRBV28	TRBJ2-5	-	TGTGCCAGCAGCCCCGGGCTAGCGGGGGTCGTTAGGGAGACCCAGTACTTC	CASSPGLAGVVRETQYF